The 25 T cell receptor beta chains reported below all come from one sample, sequenced in a study of control samples from healthy donors and cancer patients. Only in-frame clones appear in the TCRdb table, and some are missing; sequencing was by immunoSEQ multiplex PCR. Of roughly 99,000 clones listed, around 80% are singletons. Input material: blood. Receptor source: a man in his 60s in good health.

Here the CDR3 DNA reads TGTGCCAGCTCGTCTGCCGCCTATAATTCACCCCTCCACTTT. It codes for CASSSAAYNSPLHF. The rearrangement joins TRBV18 to TRBJ1-6; D is undetermined. Germline CDR1 reads KGHSH; CDR2 reads LQKENI. This CDR3 has 14 amino acids. V was pared by 6 bases and J by 2 bases, with 8 bases between. The full variable domain, completed using reference TRBV18 and TRBJ1-6, is NAGVMQNPRHLVRRRGQEARLRCSPMKGHSHVYWYRQLPEEGLKFMVYLQKENIIDESGMPKERFSAEFPKEGPSILRIQQVVRGDSAAYFCASSSAAYNSPLHFGNGTRLTVT.

The V and J genes are TRBV27 and TRBJ1-3, with 7 bases lining up with TRBD1. This CDR3 is built from 16 residues. V lost 0 bases to trimming and J lost 0 bases; unmatched junction nucleotides: 2. Germline V gives CDR1 MNHEY, CDR2 SMNVEV (reference sequence). The CDR3 sequence: CASSLSGDSSGNTIYF. Written as DNA, the CDR3 is TGTGCCAGCAGTTTATCCGGGGACAGCTCTGGAAACACCATATATTTT.

The CDR3 region has the DNA TGTGCCAGCAGCCCAGTGACAGGGGGCTGGGAGCAGTACTTC. Translation: CASSPVTGGWEQYF. The chain couples TRBV7-9 to TRBJ2-7; 10 bases map to TRBD1. This CDR3 spans 14 amino acids. Unmatched junction bases numbered 8, after V lost 5 bases and J lost 7 bases. Germline V gene sequence: CDR1 SEHNR, CDR2 FQNEAQ (reference sequence).

The V and J genes are TRBV7-3 and TRBJ2-2, with 7 bases lining up with TRBD1. Losses at the gene ends were 4 bases for V and 4 bases for J; bases not matched to a gene: 9. The CDR3 consists of 16 residues. Germline assignment: CDR1 SGHTA and CDR2 FQGTGA. In DNA, the CDR3 is TGTGCCAGCAGCTACTACGACAGGGCTGGCACCGGGGAGCTGTTTTTT. Protein: CASSYYDRAGTGELFF.

The chain combines TRBV19 with TRBJ2-1; 7 nucleotides align to TRBD1. V dropped 4 bases and J dropped 7; count of bases not matched to a gene: 10. CDR1 and CDR2 from the germline V gene are LNHDA and SQIVND (reference sequence). The CDR3 contains 15 residues. The CDR3 sequence: CASSTVGTVTNEQFF. The CDR3 DNA reads TGTGCCAGTAGTACCGTCGGGACAGTTACGAATGAGCAGTTCTTC. Using reference TRBV19 and TRBJ2-1 for the parts outside the CDR3, the full variable domain is DGGITQSPKYLFRKEGQNVTLSCEQNLNHDAMYWYRQDPGQGLRLIYYSQIVNDFQKGDIAEGYSVSREKKESFPLTVTSAQKNPTAFYLCASSTVGTVTNEQFFGPGTRLTVL.

The V and J genes are TRBV29-1 and TRBJ2-3; no reliable D call. CDR1 is SQVTM and CDR2 is ANQGSEA in the germline V gene. Deletions cut 7 bases from V and 6 bases from J, with 29 bases between. This CDR3 spans 17 amino acids. The CDR3 sequence is CSAGYYERGRLGDTQYF. DNA of the CDR3: TGCAGCGCTGGATACTACGAGAGAGGACGGCTAGGGGATACGCAGTATTTT.

The chain combines TRBV6-5 with TRBJ1-2; possibly TRBD1 for D (6 bases). Germline CDR1 reads MNHEY; CDR2 reads SVGAGI. V was trimmed by 0 bases and J by 6 bases, leaving 17 bases between them. This CDR3 has 16 amino acids. The DNA for the CDR3 is TGTGCCAGCAGTTACTCCCCGGGCAGGGGAGGGCATGGCTACACCTTC. Amino acids: CASSYSPGRGGHGYTF.

By share, this clone ranks as medium-sized (0.01 to 0.1%). In the same sample, other DNA sequences code for this CDR3. J is TRBJ1-1 and V is TRBV18, with TRBD1 as a possible D gene (5 bases). In germline, CDR1 is KGHSH, CDR2 LQKENI. Deletions cut 3 bases from V and 5 bases from J, with 10 bases between. The CDR3 contains 13 residues. CDR3 amino acids: CASSPQGVTEAFF. The CDR3 coding sequence is TGTGCCAGCTCACCGCAGGGAGTAACTGAAGCTTTCTTT.

The chain is built from TRBV6-5 and TRBJ1-5; D is unresolved. CDR3 size: 15 residues. Germline lookup yields CDR1 MNHEY and CDR2 SVGAGI. The V end was cut by 6 bases, the J end by 0 bases, with 12 bases between. The CDR3 DNA is TGTGCCAGCAGCCCGACGGGGTATAGCAATCAGCCCCAGCATTTT. It yields the protein CASSPTGYSNQPQHF.

This chain links TRBV5-1 with TRBJ2-7, with TRBD1 matching 9 bases. This CDR3 is 14 amino acids long. J lost 1 base, V lost 5 bases, and 4 bases had no gene match. Germline loops: CDR1 SGHRS, CDR2 YFSETQ. CDR3 DNA: TGCGCCAGCAGACCCGGGACAGGGTCCTACGAGCAGTACTTC. Its translation is CASRPGTGSYEQYF.

The chain couples TRBV3-1 (or the pseudogene TRBV3-2) to TRBJ1-1, with D perhaps TRBD1 (5 bases). From germline, CDR1 is LGHDT and CDR2 YNNKEL (reference sequence). This CDR3 spans 18 amino acids. Trimming stripped 4 bases from V and 3 bases from J, with 24 bases between. The CDR3 reads CASSPIRGLLVVDTEAFF. CDR3 coding DNA: TGTGCCAGCAGCCCAATTAGGGGACTTCTCGTCGTGGACACTGAAGCTTTCTTT.

The chain couples TRBV6-5 to TRBJ1-3; D call uncertain. Per germline, CDR1 MNHEY and CDR2 SVGAGI. The CDR3 runs to 14 residues. V was cut by 6 bases and J by 0 bases, with 9 bases left in between. As DNA, the CDR3 is TGTGCCAGCAGAGGTCCCATCTCTGGAAACACCATATATTTT. It specifies CASRGPISGNTIYF.

This clone appeared a few times. This chain uses TRBV27 with TRBJ1-1, with a tentative D call TRBD1 (6 bases). The length of the CDR3 is 13 residues. Germline V gives CDR1 MNHEY, CDR2 SMNVEV (reference sequence). Trimming left V 8 bases short and J 0 bases short, with 10 bases between. The CDR3, as DNA: TGTGCCAGCGGACAGTTCATGAACACTGAAGCTTTCTTT. It translates to CASGQFMNTEAFF.

This sequence joins TRBV7-7 and TRBJ2-1; 8 bases agree with TRBD2. Germline V lookup: CDR1 SSHAT, CDR2 FNYEAQ (reference sequence). The CDR3 is 15 residues long. The CDR3 sequence: CASGSGSGSGNEQFF. CDR3 coding DNA: TGTGCTAGCGGGTCGGGGAGCGGGAGTGGAAATGAGCAGTTCTTC.

The chain is built from TRBV5-1 and TRBJ1-2; 7 bases agree with TRBD1. The CDR3 extends over 16 amino acids. The V gene's germline CDR1 is SGHRS and CDR2 YFSETQ. V lost 7 bases to trimming and J lost 5 bases; unmatched junction nucleotides: 17. CDR3 DNA: TGCGCCAGCTCCCGGGACAGCATTTTCACCGGGTATGGCTACACCTTC. This translates into CASSRDSIFTGYGYTF.

The chain couples TRBV27 to TRBJ2-1; TRBD2 agrees at 11 bases. CDR1 is MNHEY and CDR2 is SMNVEV in the germline V gene (reference sequence). V was clipped by 3 bases and J by 6 bases; unmatched bases: 1. The CDR3 length is 14 residues. CDR3 DNA: TGTGCCAGCAGTTTTAGCGGGAGGGGCAATGAGCAGTTCTTC. As protein: CASSFSGRGNEQFF.

This clone was observed a single time. The chain uses TRBV15 and TRBJ2-7; D gene unclear. The V end lost 0 bases, the J end lost 2 bases, and 14 bases lay between the germline ends. The germline gives CDR1 LNHNV, CDR2 YYDKDF (reference sequence). The CDR3 length is 16 residues. The CDR3, as DNA: TGTGCCACCAGCAGAGATTACAGCACGATAACCTACGAGCAGTACTTC. Protein sequence: CATSRDYSTITYEQYF.

This clone was counted a few times. V and J are TRBV30 and TRBJ1-1; D is perhaps TRBD1 (5 bases). V lost 2 bases to trimming and J lost 5 bases, with 12 bases between them. The CDR3 extends over 13 amino acids. Germline CDR1 is GTSNPN and CDR2 is SVGIG (reference sequence). CDR3 in amino acids: CAWSLAGKTEAFF. DNA for the CDR3: TGTGCCTGGAGTTTGGCAGGGAAAACTGAAGCTTTCTTT.

The DNA for the CDR3 is TGTGCCAGCCTACAGGGTCGAACTGAAGCTTTCTTT. It specifies CASLQGRTEAFF. The chain uses TRBV6-5 and TRBJ1-1, with a tentative D call TRBD1 (6 bases). CDR3 length equals 12 residues. Trimming cost V 8 bases and J 5 bases, with 12 bases left between them. Germline lookup yields CDR1 MNHEY and CDR2 SVGAGI.

J is TRBJ2-5 and V is TRBV10-2; TRBD1 might be the D (5 bases). Trimming took off 3 bases at V and 5 bases at J, with 16 bases between the two ends. Germline V gene lookup returns CDR1 WSHSY and CDR2 SAAADI. The CDR3 is 15 residues long. The CDR3 here is CASSDYGRVSETQYF. CDR3 DNA: TGCGCCAGCAGTGACTACGGCAGGGTGTCGGAGACCCAGTACTTC.

In nucleotides, the CDR3 is TGTGCCAGCTACTCATATCCGAGCTCTGGAAACACCATATATTTT. Its translation: CASYSYPSSGNTIYF. This chain connects TRBV28 to TRBJ1-3; the D is unclear. V was pared by 8 bases and J by 0 bases, with 14 bases between. The CDR3 has 15 amino acids. Germline assignment: CDR1 MDHEN and CDR2 SYDVKM.

V is TRBV6-4 and J is TRBJ2-1; the match to TRBD2 covers 14 bases. The CDR3 contains 16 residues. V shed 5 bases, J shed 8 bases, and the junction held 8 bases outside the gene matches. Germline CDR1 reads MRHNA; CDR2 reads SNTAGT. The CDR3 coding sequence is TGTGCCAGCAGTTACCAAGGGACTAGCGGGAGTCATGAGCAGTTCTTC. This translates into CASSYQGTSGSHEQFF.

V gene TRBV3-1 (or the pseudogene TRBV3-2) combines with J gene TRBJ1-2; 7 bases line up with TRBD1. The CDR3 loop spans 15 amino acids. The V gene's germline CDR1 is LGHDT and CDR2 YNNKEL (reference sequence). Trimming took 4 bases from V and 5 from J; bases not matched to a gene: 10. This CDR3 is CASSPSWDSMYGYTF. CDR3 nucleotides: TGTGCCAGCAGCCCCTCATGGGACAGTATGTATGGCTACACCTTC.

The V and J genes are TRBV9 and TRBJ1-1; TRBD1 is a possible D gene (6 bases). The CDR3 contains 13 residues. Trimming stripped 4 bases from V and 1 base from J, with 8 bases between. Germline CDR1 is SGDLS and CDR2 is YYNGEE. The DNA for the CDR3 is TGTGCCAGCAGCACGGGACAGAACACTGAAGCTTTCTTT. It yields the protein CASSTGQNTEAFF. Full variable domain (missing parts from reference TRBV9 and TRBJ1-1): DSGVTQTPKHLITATGQRVTLRCSPRSGDLSVYWYQQSLDQGLQFLIQYYNGEERAKGNILERFSAQQFPDLHSELNLSSLELGDSALYFCASSTGQNTEAFFGQGTRLTVV.

V gene TRBV7-9 combines with J gene TRBJ2-5; 9 positions agree with TRBD2. Trimming cost V 5 bases and J 6 bases; bases outside gene matches: 7. This CDR3 is built from 14 residues. In germline, CDR1 is SEHNR, CDR2 FQNEAQ (reference sequence). In DNA, the CDR3 is TGTGCCAGCAGCCGACCTAGCGGGAACCAGACCCAGTACTTC. Its protein product is CASSRPSGNQTQYF.